A single sample gave rise to the 2 T cell receptor beta chains below, sequenced in a study of T cell responses to AZD1222 COVID-19 vaccine. The assay was immunoSEQ multiplex PCR, and TCRdb's table has in-frame clones only and misses some. The sample consists of about 140,000 clones, over 75% of them appearing once. This specimen consisted of peripheral blood, obtained on day 0 of AZD1222 vaccination. The receptors originated from an adult in good health.

The genes are TRBV19 and TRBJ1-6; D is uncertain. Trimming shortened V by 7 bases and J by 7 bases, and 14 bases separated the two germline ends. Germline CDR1 LNHDA, CDR2 SQIVND (reference sequence). This CDR3 comprises 14 residues. The CDR3 sequence: CASKKEKYNSPLHF. As DNA, the CDR3 is TGTGCCAGTAAGAAGGAGAAATACAATTCACCCCTCCACTTT. Combining the CDR3 with reference TRBV19 and TRBJ1-6 gives the whole variable domain DGGITQSPKYLFRKEGQNVTLSCEQNLNHDAMYWYRQDPGQGLRLIYYSQIVNDFQKGDIAEGYSVSREKKESFPLTVTSAQKNPTAFYLCASKKEKYNSPLHFGNGTRLTVT.

V and J are TRBV6-2 or TRBV6-3 and TRBJ2-1; 8 nucleotides match TRBD2. The junction had 4 bases not matched to a gene; V was cut back by 2 bases and J by 7 bases. This CDR3 has 14 amino acids. From germline, CDR1 is MNHEY and CDR2 SVGEGT. The CDR3 reads CASSYLGRANEQFF. CDR3 DNA sequence: TGTGCCAGCAGTTACCTCGGGAGGGCGAATGAGCAGTTCTTC.